What follows is one TCR beta chain and its context. The data are from a study of blood T cell repertoires in COVID-19. Sequencing used immunoSEQ multiplex PCR; TCRdb keeps in-frame clones, though not all of them. The repertoire consists of a few hundred thousand clones, with approximately 93% occurring once and the leading ten covering more than 0.85%. The V gene lost 8 bases and the J gene lost 6 bases, with 13 bases spanning the gap. The CDR3 has 11 amino acids. Germline V lookup: CDR1 SQVTM, CDR2 ANQGSEA. Sequencing was performed on PBMCs or T cells enriched from blood (not recorded which). The chain joins TRBV29-1 to TRBJ1-2, with D perhaps matching TRBD1 (6 bases). The TCR sequence derives from a woman in her thirties or forties who had been exposed to COVID-19. The CDR3 coding sequence is TGCAGCACCCAAGGGGGTGATGGCTACACCTTC. Translated: CSTQGGDGYTF.